This is a list of T cell receptor beta chains from one sample in a study of Tregs in tolerant kidney transplant recipients. The protocol was immunoSEQ multiplex PCR, while the TCRdb copy is restricted to in-frame clones and leaves out a portion. The table has fewer than 80,000 clones, 95% to 98% seen once. Source: Tregs from blood, taken before the transplant. These receptors came from a human donor who received a combined kidney and bone marrow transplant. Each CDR3 is given with its conserved first and last residue. The order of the fields is D gene, CDR3 length, J gene, V gene, CDR3 DNA, CDR3 protein. The D gene is left open where the match is weak.

>TRBD1|15|TRBJ2-7|TRBV18
TGTGCCAGCTCACACGACCGGGACAGTTTTTTTGAGCAGTACTTC
CASSHDRDSFFEQYF
>NA|13|TRBJ1-1|TRBV2
TGTGCCACCCGGGGGGGCGAGGACACTGAAGCTTTCTTT
CATRGGEDTEAFF
>TRBD2|16|TRBJ2-7|TRBV4-2
TGTGCCAGCAGCCAAGCCACCGGGACTAGGAGTTACGAGCAGTACTTC
CASSQATGTRSYEQYF
>TRBD2|18|TRBJ2-1|TRBV7-6
TGTGCCAGCAGCCCACTTAGGAGGCTAGCGGCTTACTACAATGAGCAGTTCTTC
CASSPLRRLAAYYNEQFF
>NA|13|TRBJ1-5|TRBV2
TGTGCCAGCAGGGTACAGAGCAATCAGCCCCAGCATTTT
CASRVQSNQPQHF
>NA|12|TRBJ2-1|TRBV15
TGTGCCACCAGCAGTCTCTACAATGAGCAGTTCTTC
CATSSLYNEQFF
>NA|14|TRBJ1-1|TRBV13
TGTGCCAGCAGCTCAAAGGTGGCAGGAATCAAAGCTTTCTTT
CASSSKVAGIKAFF
>NA|12|TRBJ1-2|TRBV18
TGTGCCAGCTCACCGGGGGGCTATGGCTACACCTTC
CASSPGGYGYTF
>TRBD1|14|TRBJ2-7|TRBV4-3
TGCGCCAGCAGCCGGGGTAGGGGGCTCTACGAGCAGTACTTC
CASSRGRGLYEQYF
>TRBD2|15|TRBJ2-4|TRBV2
TGTGCCAGCATACCGCTAGCGGGCGGCAAAAACATTCAGTACTTC
CASIPLAGGKNIQYF